Presented here are 31 T cell receptor beta chains from one specimen sequenced in a study of blood T cell repertoires in COVID-19. Here immunoSEQ multiplex PCR was the method, and the copy in TCRdb shows in-frame clones only, minus some. The profile shows 45,000 to 60,000 clones, more than 75% of them singletons. What was sequenced was peripheral blood. The origin of the receptors is a human donor with active COVID-19. The donor label of this sample is uncertain.

The J gene is TRBJ2-7, the V gene TRBV19, with TRBD2 as a possible D gene (5 bases). The V end was cut by 5 bases, the J end by 0 bases, with 11 bases between. The CDR3 length is 14 residues. Germline lookup yields CDR1 LNHDA and CDR2 SQIVND (reference sequence). The CDR3 DNA is TGTGCCAGTAGTTCTCCCCGGGACTCCTACGAGCAGTACTTC. It codes for CASSSPRDSYEQYF.

The chain is built from TRBV12-5 and TRBJ2-7; D remains ambiguous. CDR3 length: 14 amino acids. Between the trimmed V and J ends, which lost 1 base and 6 bases, there was a span of 13 bases. CDR1 LGHNT and CDR2 FRNRAP come from the germline V gene. This CDR3 reads CASGLGQVLSEQYF. The CDR3 DNA reads as TGTGCTAGTGGTTTGGGGCAGGTTCTTTCCGAGCAGTACTTC.

J is TRBJ2-3 and V is TRBV6-5; perhaps TRBD2 as D (6 bases). With 0 bases removed from V and 0 bases from J, the gap between germline ends came to 10 bases. This CDR3 is 16 amino acids long. Per germline, CDR1 MNHEY and CDR2 SVGAGI. The CDR3 reads CASSYSPSGSTDTQYF. CDR3 nucleotides: TGTGCCAGCAGTTACTCCCCCAGCGGGAGCACAGATACGCAGTATTTT.

The V call is TRBV28, the J call TRBJ1-6; 7 nucleotides match TRBD1. The CDR3 runs 16 residues. The V gene's germline CDR1 is MDHEN and CDR2 SYDVKM. V gave up 2 bases and J gave up 12 bases; unmatched junction bases: 13. The CDR3 coding sequence is TGTGCCAGCAGTTTAGACCCCGGGACAGCTATCCAACCCCTCCACTTT. It yields the protein CASSLDPGTAIQPLHF.

V gene TRBV6-2 or TRBV6-3 combines with J gene TRBJ2-1; D perhaps matches TRBD1 (5 bases). The CDR3 is made up of 16 amino acids. Trimming removed 2 bases at V and 7 bases at J, with 18 bases between. Germline V CDR1 and CDR2: MNHEY, SVGEGT. CDR3 sequence reads: CASSYKYHRTVNEQFF. CDR3 bases: TGTGCCAGCAGTTACAAGTATCACAGGACCGTTAATGAGCAGTTCTTC.

The J gene is TRBJ2-1, the V gene TRBV5-1; D is perhaps TRBD2 (6 bases). The germline V gene encodes CDR1 SGHRS and CDR2 YFSETQ. The V and J ends lost 3 bases and 10 bases respectively, with 14 bases between them. The CDR3 extends over 13 amino acids. The CDR3 DNA reads as TGCGCCAGCAGCTACACACCGGGACTCGAGCAGTTCTTC. Encoded protein: CASSYTPGLEQFF.

The V gene is TRBV28, the J gene TRBJ1-3; TRBD1 aligns across 9 bases. CDR1 and CDR2 (germline): MDHEN, SYDVKM. Trimming removed 8 bases from V and 3 bases from J; junction bases left unmatched: 8. The CDR3 runs to 15 residues. DNA for the CDR3: TGTGCCAGCTCCCTCGGACAGGGGTTTGGAAACACCATATATTTT. Translation gives CASSLGQGFGNTIYF.

Of note for this clone: This CDR3 is also generated by other DNA sequences in the sample. The J gene is TRBJ2-6, the V gene TRBV19; tentative D call: TRBD1 (6 bases). This CDR3 is built from 15 residues. Germline CDR1 is LNHDA and CDR2 is SQIVND (reference sequence). Trimming removed 1 base from V and 2 bases from J, with 6 bases in between. In nucleotides, the CDR3 is TGTGCCAGTAGTATAGGGGGGCCTGGGGCCAACGTCCTGACTTTC. This gives the protein CASSIGGPGANVLTF.

This clone was found a few times. The gene calls are TRBV7-9 and TRBJ2-3; the match to TRBD1 covers 7 bases. Unmatched junction bases numbered 3, after V lost 6 bases and J lost 0 bases. CDR3 length: 14 residues. Germline V gene data show CDR1 as SEHNR and CDR2 as FQNEAQ (reference sequence). The CDR3 loop is CASSLQGSTDTQYF. Written as DNA, the CDR3 is TGTGCCAGCAGTCTACAGGGGAGCACAGATACGCAGTATTTT.

J is TRBJ2-7 and V is TRBV11-3; 9 bases line up with TRBD1. The CDR3 contains 13 residues. V shed 5 bases and J 5 bases; nucleotides not matched to a gene: 4. From germline, CDR1 is SGHNT and CDR2 YENEEA. Here the CDR3 reads CASSEGQGDEQYF. The CDR3, as DNA: TGTGCCAGCAGCGAGGGACAGGGCGACGAGCAGTACTTC.

The chain uses TRBV2 and TRBJ1-6; 7 bases align to TRBD1. J gave up 2 bases and V 5 bases, and 3 bases lay outside the gene matches. This CDR3 has 15 amino acids. Germline CDR1 and CDR2: SNHLY and FYNNEI. The CDR3 region is CASSYRGAYNSPLHF. The CDR3 nucleotides read TGTGCCAGCAGTTACAGGGGAGCCTATAATTCACCCCTCCACTTT.

This sequence joins TRBV5-1 and TRBJ2-3, with 7 bases aligning to TRBD2. Germline V gene data show CDR1 as SGHRS and CDR2 as YFSETQ. CDR3 size: 15 residues. The junction had 11 bases not matched to a gene; V was cut back by 4 bases and J by 6 bases. CDR3 sequence (DNA): TGCGCCAGCAGCGGTAACCTAGCGGTGGCGGATACGCAGTATTTT. Protein: CASSGNLAVADTQYF.

V usage is TRBV3-1 (or the pseudogene TRBV3-2) and J usage is TRBJ1-1; D is possibly TRBD1 (6 bases). Germline V lookup: CDR1 LGHDT, CDR2 YNNKEL (reference sequence). V lost 3 bases to trimming and J lost 6 bases, with 17 bases between them. The CDR3 is 15 amino acids. DNA of the CDR3: TGTGCCAGCAGCCATTGGGGGCGGGGGATTTCTGAAGCTTTCTTT. It encodes CASSHWGRGISEAFF.

This chain uses TRBV7-2 with TRBJ1-2, with D perhaps matching TRBD1 (6 bases). Trimming shortened V by 8 bases and J by 8 bases, and 12 bases separated the two germline ends. Germline lookup yields CDR1 SGHTA and CDR2 FQGNSA. CDR3 length: 11 residues. For the CDR3, the DNA is TGTGCCAGCTGGGGGCGGTGGGGCTACACCTTC. As protein: CASWGRWGYTF.

V is TRBV30 and J is TRBJ1-3, with 9 bases that match TRBD1. With 2 bases clipped from V and 4 bases from J, the junction kept 9 bases outside the gene matches. Germline lookup yields CDR1 GTSNPN and CDR2 SVGIG (reference sequence). CDR3 size: 16 residues. This CDR3 is CAWSRQGVISGNTIYF. CDR3 DNA sequence: TGTGCCTGGAGTCGACAGGGGGTTATCTCCGGAAACACCATATATTTT. The full variable domain, completed using reference TRBV30 and TRBJ1-3, is SQTIHQWPATLVQPVGSPLSLECTVEGTSNPNLYWYRQAAGRGLQLLFYSVGIGQISSEVPQNLSASRPQDRQFILSSKKLLLSDSGFYLCAWSRQGVISGNTIYFGEGSWLTVV.

The V and J genes are TRBV4-3 and TRBJ1-1, with 8 nucleotides matching TRBD1. From germline, CDR1 is LGHNA and CDR2 YSLEER. V was clipped by 0 bases and J by 0 bases; unmatched bases: 6. This CDR3 spans 17 amino acids. The CDR3 loop is CASSQDWGQDLNTEAFF. The CDR3 DNA is TGCGCCAGCAGCCAAGACTGGGGACAGGACTTGAACACTGAAGCTTTCTTT.

This clone occurred a few times. In nucleotides, the CDR3 is TGTGCCAGCAGCTTACACGTGGACACCACCTACAATGAGCAGTTCTTC. This encodes CASSLHVDTTYNEQFF. The chain is built from TRBV11-2 and TRBJ2-1; D is perhaps TRBD1 (5 bases). In germline, CDR1 is SGHAT, CDR2 FQNNGV. Deletions cut 2 bases from V and 2 bases from J, with 13 bases between. This CDR3 is built from 16 residues.

The J gene is TRBJ2-7, the V gene TRBV4-1, with a tentative D call TRBD1 (6 bases). With 4 bases removed from V and 7 bases from J, the gap between germline ends came to 26 bases. Germline assignment: CDR1 MGHRA and CDR2 YSYEKL. The CDR3 extends over 17 amino acids. CDR3 residues: CASSRYYMQGPASEQYF. The DNA of the CDR3 is TGCGCCAGCAGCCGATACTATATGCAGGGGCCTGCTTCGGAGCAGTACTTC.

This clone was counted a few times. This chain links TRBV7-9 with TRBJ2-7; 11 bases are a match to TRBD2. The CDR3 has 14 residues. Germline CDR1 and CDR2: SEHNR and FQNEAQ (reference sequence). Trimming removed 3 bases from V and 6 bases from J; junction bases left unmatched: 4. CDR3 in amino acids: CASSLTSGKIEQYF. The CDR3 bases are TGTGCCAGCAGCTTGACTAGCGGGAAAATCGAGCAGTACTTC. The full variable domain, in which reference TRBV7-9 and TRBJ2-7 provide the parts outside the CDR3, is DTGVSQNPRHKITKRGQNVTFRCDPISEHNRLYWYRQTLGQGPEFLTYFQNEAQLEKSRLLSDRFSAERPKGSFSTLEIQRTEQGDSAMYLCASSLTSGKIEQYFGPGTRLTVT.

This chain joins TRBV10-3 and TRBJ1-1; 11 nucleotides match TRBD1. Germline CDR1 is ENHRY and CDR2 is SYGVKD. With V trimmed by 2 bases and J by 6 bases, 2 bases remained unmatched. The CDR3 extends over 14 amino acids. The CDR3, as DNA: TGTGCCATCAGTGAGCCGGGACAGGGGGCTGAAGCTTTCTTT. Residues: CAISEPGQGAEAFF.

This clone was recorded only once. This chain uses TRBV28 with TRBJ2-1; D possibly corresponds to TRBD1 (6 bases). CDR1 is MDHEN, CDR2 SYDVKM, per germline. CDR3 length: 15 residues. V was clipped by 6 bases and J by 3 bases, with 15 bases between them. The CDR3 sequence is CASRSMDSRYNEQFF. The CDR3 DNA is TGTGCCAGCAGATCGATGGACAGTCGCTACAATGAGCAGTTCTTC.

This chain's CDR3 is CASGPRDRGPTYEQYF. The CDR3 DNA reads TGTGCCAGCGGGCCCCGGGACAGGGGGCCGACCTACGAGCAGTACTTC. This chain connects TRBV27 to TRBJ2-7; 12 nucleotides agree with TRBD1. CDR1 MNHEY and CDR2 SMNVEV come from the germline V gene (reference sequence). The CDR3 is 16 amino acids. V dropped 8 bases and J dropped 2; count of bases not matched to a gene: 10.

The gene calls are TRBV3-1 (or the pseudogene TRBV3-2) and TRBJ2-3; the match to TRBD2 covers 10 bases. There are 16 residues in the CDR3. J lost 6 bases, V lost 2 bases, and 8 bases had no gene match. Germline CDR1 LGHDT, CDR2 YNNKEL (reference sequence). The CDR3 protein is CASSQRAAGGSDTQYF. As DNA, the CDR3 is TGTGCCAGCAGCCAACGGGCAGCGGGGGGGTCTGATACGCAGTATTTT.

V usage is TRBV6-1 and J usage is TRBJ1-6; 7 bases agree with TRBD1. Germline CDR1 MNHNS, CDR2 SASEGT. With 0 bases clipped from V and 10 bases from J, the junction kept 6 bases outside the gene matches. This CDR3 comprises 15 residues. Here the CDR3 reads CASSEATGARSPLHF. The DNA for the CDR3 is TGTGCCAGCAGTGAAGCTACAGGGGCGAGGTCACCCCTCCACTTT.

The table lists this clone with a few counts. The rearrangement uses TRBV4-1 and TRBJ1-4; no reliable D call. V dropped 4 bases and J dropped 7 bases, with 16 bases sitting between them. The CDR3 covers 15 residues. Germline lookup yields CDR1 MGHRA and CDR2 YSYEKL. The CDR3 sequence: CASSPGGGYGEKLFF. In DNA form, the CDR3 reads TGCGCCAGCAGCCCCGGAGGAGGCTATGGTGAAAAACTGTTTTTT.

The chain employs TRBV14 and TRBJ2-5, with D tentatively TRBD2 (6 bases). Germline V gene data show CDR1 as SGHDN and CDR2 as FVKESK. CDR3 length: 13 residues. Trimming stripped 3 bases from V and 7 bases from J, with 12 bases between. Written as DNA, the CDR3 is TGTGCCAGCAGCCAGTTCGGGGGACGGACCCAGTACTTC. It is translated as CASSQFGGRTQYF.

This chain joins TRBV7-3 and TRBJ2-5; no clear D. The germline V gene encodes CDR1 SGHTA and CDR2 FQGTGA. The CDR3 extends over 13 amino acids. V was trimmed by 3 bases and J by 3 bases, leaving 8 bases between them. The CDR3 sequence: CASSFTREETQYF. For the CDR3, the DNA is TGTGCCAGCAGCTTTACCCGCGAAGAGACCCAGTACTTC.

The chain links TRBV5-4 to TRBJ2-7; 7 bases align to TRBD2. Trimming removed 8 bases from V and 0 bases from J; junction bases left unmatched: 5. Per germline, CDR1 SGHNT and CDR2 YYREEE (reference sequence). This CDR3 has 13 residues. The CDR3, as DNA: TGTGCCAGTAGCGGGCACAACTCCTACGAGCAGTACTTC. It translates to CASSGHNSYEQYF.

The genes are TRBV2 and TRBJ1-1, with TRBD1 matching 7 bases. Germline V gives CDR1 SNHLY, CDR2 FYNNEI. This CDR3 is 13 amino acids long. V gave up 4 bases and J gave up 3 bases; unmatched junction bases: 2. This chain's CDR3 is CASSVGGYTEAFF. The CDR3 region has the DNA TGTGCCAGCAGTGTAGGGGGCTACACTGAAGCTTTCTTT.

The chain links TRBV28 to TRBJ2-7; 8 bases map to TRBD2. The CDR3 runs to 15 residues. Germline CDR1 reads MDHEN; CDR2 reads SYDVKM. V gave up 5 bases and J gave up 0 bases; unmatched junction bases: 6. Here the CDR3 reads CASSPLAVNSYEQYF. CDR3 nucleotides: TGTGCCAGCAGTCCACTAGCGGTGAACTCCTACGAGCAGTACTTC.

The chain is built from TRBV7-3 and TRBJ2-5; D may be TRBD1 (6 bases). The V end lost 3 bases, the J end lost 0 bases, and 26 bases lay between the germline ends. The CDR3 extends over 20 amino acids. The germline V gene has CDR1 SGHTA and CDR2 FQGTGA. CDR3 sequence: CASSLVNRDTFCLYQETQYF. CDR3 sequence (DNA): TGTGCCAGCAGCTTGGTCAACCGGGACACCTTTTGTTTGTACCAAGAGACCCAGTACTTC.